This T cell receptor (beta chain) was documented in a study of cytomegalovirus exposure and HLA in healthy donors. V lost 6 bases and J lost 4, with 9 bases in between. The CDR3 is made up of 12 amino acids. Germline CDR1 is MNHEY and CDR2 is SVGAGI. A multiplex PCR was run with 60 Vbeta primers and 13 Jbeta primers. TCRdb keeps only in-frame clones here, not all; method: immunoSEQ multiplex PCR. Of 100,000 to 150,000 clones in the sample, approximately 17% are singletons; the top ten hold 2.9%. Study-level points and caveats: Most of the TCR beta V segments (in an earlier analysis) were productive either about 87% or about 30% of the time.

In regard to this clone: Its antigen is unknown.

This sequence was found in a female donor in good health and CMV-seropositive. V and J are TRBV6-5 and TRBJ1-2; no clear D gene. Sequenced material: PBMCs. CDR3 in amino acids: CASRGAPYGYTF. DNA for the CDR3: TGTGCCAGCAGGGGCGCACCCTATGGCTACACCTTC.